These 20 T cell receptor beta chains came from one sample sequenced in a study of shared clonotypes between healthy human individuals. Data came from immunoSEQ multiplex PCR; TCRdb stores just in-frame clones and leaves some out. The table records 2 million to 3 million clones, 80% to 95% of them present only once. Sequenced material: naive CD4+ T cells from PBMCs. Stated subset: CD45RA+ positively selected. The receptors originated from a young man in good health. Some clones in this sample may be carry-over from other donors' samples.

V is TRBV27 and J is TRBJ1-1; no clear D. V shed 2 bases and J shed 0 bases, with 10 bases lying between them. Looked up from germline, CDR1 is MNHEY and CDR2 is SMNVEV (reference sequence). The CDR3 extends over 15 amino acids. The CDR3: CASSLTYGMNTEAFF. The CDR3 region has the DNA TGTGCCAGCAGTTTAACATACGGGATGAACACTGAAGCTTTCTTT.

V usage is TRBV27 and J usage is TRBJ1-1; D is unresolved. The CDR3 spans 14 residues. Trimming left V 1 base short and J 4 bases short, with 10 bases between. The germline V gene encodes CDR1 MNHEY and CDR2 SMNVEV (reference sequence). The CDR3 reads CASSLLPQSTEAFF. Here the CDR3 DNA reads TGTGCCAGCAGTTTATTGCCGCAGAGCACTGAAGCTTTCTTT.

Of note for this clone: The sample holds other DNA sequences that translate to the same CDR3. This rearrangement joins TRBV28 to TRBJ2-1; 11 bases map to TRBD2. The CDR3 has 13 amino acids. The J segment lost 9 bases and the V segment lost 2 bases, leaving 0 bases of the junction unmatched. Germline V gives CDR1 MDHEN, CDR2 SYDVKM. Here the CDR3 DNA reads TGTGCCAGCAGTTTACTAGCGGGAGGTGAGCAGTTCTTC. Translating gives CASSLLAGGEQFF.

This chain links TRBV28 with TRBJ2-5; TRBD1 is a possible D gene (5 bases). V lost 3 bases, J lost 2 bases, and 16 bases lay in between. The CDR3 totals 16 residues. Germline lookup yields CDR1 MDHEN and CDR2 SYDVKM. The DNA of the CDR3 is TGTGCCAGCAGTTTCGTTGGGGCTGGGGTGCAAGAGACCCAGTACTTC. Its protein product is CASSFVGAGVQETQYF.

The V and J genes are TRBV27 and TRBJ2-4; TRBD1 matches at 12 bases. The germline V gene encodes CDR1 MNHEY and CDR2 SMNVEV (reference sequence). V shed 3 bases and J 4 bases; nucleotides not matched to a gene: 13. The CDR3 is 19 amino acids. This CDR3 is CASSFSGTGGLGVKNIQYF. The CDR3 DNA reads TGTGCCAGCAGTTTTTCAGGGACAGGGGGCTTGGGGGTAAAAAACATTCAGTACTTC.

Of note for this clone: The sample contains more than one DNA sequence encoding this CDR3. The chain carries TRBV4-1 and TRBJ2-5; perhaps D is TRBD1 or TRBD2 (5 bases each). The J call may be incorrect, as the DNA end agrees better with TRBJ2-7. This CDR3 spans 13 amino acids. Per germline, CDR1 MGHRA and CDR2 YSYEKL. The CDR3 DNA is TGCGCCAGCAGCCGGGACCGGCCCTACGAGCAGTACTTC. This gives the protein CASSRDRPYEQYF.

V gene TRBV27 combines with J gene TRBJ2-7, with D perhaps matching TRBD2 (5 bases). The germline gives CDR1 MNHEY, CDR2 SMNVEV (reference sequence). V was cut by 6 bases and J by 2 bases, with 11 bases left in between. The CDR3 extends over 13 amino acids. The CDR3 sequence: CASRTTSTYEQYF. The CDR3 DNA reads TGTGCCAGCAGGACCACTAGTACCTACGAGCAGTACTTC.

V usage is TRBV6-1 and J usage is TRBJ1-4, with TRBD1 matching 7 bases. Per germline, CDR1 MNHNS and CDR2 SASEGT. The CDR3 totals 13 residues. V shed 5 bases, J shed 8 bases, and the junction held 5 bases outside the gene matches. CDR3 sequence (DNA): TGTGCCAGCAGTCAGGGGGGCAGGGAAAAACTGTTTTTT. Protein product: CASSQGGREKLFF.

In the case of this clone: Additional DNA sequences in this sample encode the identical CDR3. V is TRBV18 and J is TRBJ2-3; 11 nucleotides line up with TRBD1. Trimming took 3 bases from V and 5 from J; bases not matched to a gene: 1. This CDR3 has 14 residues. In germline, CDR1 is KGHSH, CDR2 LQKENI. Written as DNA, the CDR3 is TGTGCCAGCTCACCGGGACAGGGGGTAGATACGCAGTATTTT. Its translation is CASSPGQGVDTQYF. Drawing the rest from reference TRBV18 and TRBJ2-3, the complete variable domain is NAGVMQNPRHLVRRRGQEARLRCSPMKGHSHVYWYRQLPEEGLKFMVYLQKENIIDESGMPKERFSAEFPKEGPSILRIQQVVRGDSAAYFCASSPGQGVDTQYFGPGTRLTVL.

V is TRBV28 and J is TRBJ1-3; 7 bases match TRBD1. The V and J ends lost 3 bases and 0 bases, in that order; junction bases with no gene match: 8. The germline gives CDR1 MDHEN, CDR2 SYDVKM. The CDR3 consists of 17 residues. CDR3 in DNA: TGTGCCAGCAGTTTGTACGGACAGGCAATCTCTGGAAACACCATATATTTT. Translating gives CASSLYGQAISGNTIYF.

This chain links TRBV7-9 with TRBJ2-1; no clear D gene. The V gene lost 2 bases and the J gene lost 6 bases, with 5 bases spanning the gap. Germline CDR1 reads SEHNR; CDR2 reads FQNEAQ (reference sequence). There are 12 residues in the CDR3. The CDR3 region is CASSLRLNEQFF. The CDR3 DNA follows: TGTGCCAGCAGCTTAAGGCTCAATGAGCAGTTCTTC.

The chain is built from TRBV11-2 and TRBJ1-2; weak D call: TRBD1 (6 bases). V was clipped by 5 bases and J by 4 bases, with 14 bases between them. Germline V lookup: CDR1 SGHAT, CDR2 FQNNGV. The CDR3 spans 14 residues. CDR3 nucleotides: TGTGCCAGCAGCCGTCCGGGACACTTCTATGGCTACACCTTC. It yields the protein CASSRPGHFYGYTF.

The chain joins TRBV7-9 to TRBJ1-4; maybe TRBD1 (6 bases). The V end lost 1 base, the J end lost 3 bases, and 12 bases lay between the germline ends. Germline-derived CDR1 and CDR2 are SEHNR and FQNEAQ (reference sequence). The CDR3 contains 16 residues. CDR3 in amino acids: CASSLGLSGANEKLFF. CDR3 DNA sequence: TGTGCCAGCAGCTTAGGGTTGTCAGGGGCTAATGAAAAACTGTTTTTT.

This sequence joins TRBV4-2 and TRBJ2-7; possibly TRBD2 for D (6 bases). CDR3 length equals 16 residues. V was trimmed by 1 base and J by 0 bases, leaving 13 bases between them. The germline V gene has CDR1 LGHNA and CDR2 YNFKEQ. CDR3 DNA sequence: TGTGCCAGCAGCCAAGGCACGGGGACTCTCTCCTACGAGCAGTACTTC. The encoded protein is CASSQGTGTLSYEQYF.

The chain employs TRBV28 and TRBJ2-1, with D perhaps TRBD1 or TRBD2 (8 bases each). V gave up 6 bases and J gave up 4 bases, with 37 bases separating them. Germline-derived CDR1 and CDR2 are MDHEN and SYDVKM. The CDR3 is made up of 22 amino acids. CDR3 coding DNA: TGTGCCAGCAGCGACGACGGCGGCCGGGACAGGAGCCCTAGCGGGTCATACAATGAGCAGTTCTTC. Translating it yields CASSDDGGRDRSPSGSYNEQFF. The full variable domain, rest sourced from reference TRBV28 and TRBJ2-1, is DVKVTQSSRYLVKRTGEKVFLECVQDMDHENMFWYRQDPGLGLRLIYFSYDVKMKEKGDIPEGYSVSREKKERFSLILESASTNQTSMYLCASSDDGGRDRSPSGSYNEQFFGPGTRLTVL.

With regard to this clone: The same CDR3 is also encoded by other DNA sequences in this sample. The rearrangement uses TRBV5-1 and TRBJ1-2; tentative D call: TRBD1 (5 bases). The V end was cut by 0 bases, the J end by 7 bases, with 10 bases between. The CDR3 extends over 13 amino acids. Germline lookup yields CDR1 SGHRS and CDR2 YFSETQ. CDR3 protein: CASSLAGLGGYTF. The CDR3 nucleotides are TGCGCCAGCAGCTTGGCAGGGTTGGGTGGCTACACCTTC.

The CDR3 spells CASRLGQGYEQYF. CDR3 in DNA: TGTGCCAGCAGGCTGGGACAGGGCTACGAGCAGTACTTC. V is TRBV28 and J is TRBJ2-7; the match to TRBD1 covers 9 bases. Germline V lookup: CDR1 MDHEN, CDR2 SYDVKM. Trimming at V came to 6 bases and at J to 3 bases, leaving 3 bases not matched to a gene. This CDR3 region has 13 residues.

The chain is built from TRBV5-1 and TRBJ2-1; possibly TRBD2 for D (5 bases). The CDR3 covers 20 residues. CDR1 is SGHRS, CDR2 YFSETQ, per germline. V was clipped by 3 bases and J by 0 bases, with 25 bases between them. The CDR3 sequence: CASSSAGGSERVGSYNEQFF. In nucleotides, the CDR3 is TGCGCCAGCAGCTCGGCGGGTGGTTCGGAGAGGGTTGGCTCCTACAATGAGCAGTTCTTC.

The chain links TRBV6-6 to TRBJ2-1; D may be TRBD2 (6 bases). The CDR3 length is 15 residues. The germline CDR1 and CDR2 sequences are MNHNY and SVGAGI (reference sequence). The ends were cut back, 5 bases at V and 4 bases at J, with 15 bases in the middle. The CDR3 DNA reads TGTGCCAGCAGTGCGCGGCGGGGAGATTACAATGAGCAGTTCTTC. Amino acids: CASSARRGDYNEQFF.

The chain has TRBV5-1 and TRBJ2-3, with 15 bases fitting TRBD2. With V trimmed by 2 bases and J by 4 bases, 2 bases remained unmatched. CDR1 SGHRS and CDR2 YFSETQ come from the germline V gene. The CDR3 extends over 16 amino acids. The CDR3 loop is CASSFGLAGGADTQYF. The CDR3, as DNA: TGCGCCAGCAGCTTTGGACTAGCGGGAGGGGCAGATACGCAGTATTTT.